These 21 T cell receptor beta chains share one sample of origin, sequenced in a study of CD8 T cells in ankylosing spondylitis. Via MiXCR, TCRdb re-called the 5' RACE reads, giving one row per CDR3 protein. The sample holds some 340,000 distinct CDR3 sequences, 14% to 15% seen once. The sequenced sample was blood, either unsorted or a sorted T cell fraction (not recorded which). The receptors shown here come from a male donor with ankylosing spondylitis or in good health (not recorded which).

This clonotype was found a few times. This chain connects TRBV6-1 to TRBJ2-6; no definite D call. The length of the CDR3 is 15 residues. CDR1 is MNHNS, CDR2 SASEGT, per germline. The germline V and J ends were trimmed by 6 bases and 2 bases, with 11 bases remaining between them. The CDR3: CASSRVFTGANVLTF. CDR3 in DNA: TGTGCCAGCAGCCGGGTGTTTACTGGGGCCAACGTCCTGACTTTC.

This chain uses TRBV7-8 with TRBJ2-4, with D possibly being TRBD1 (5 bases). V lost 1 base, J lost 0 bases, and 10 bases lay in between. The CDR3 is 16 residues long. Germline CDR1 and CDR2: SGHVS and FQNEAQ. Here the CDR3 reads CASSLDRLIAKNIQYF. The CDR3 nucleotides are TGTGCCAGCAGCTTAGACAGGTTAATAGCCAAAAACATTCAGTACTTC.

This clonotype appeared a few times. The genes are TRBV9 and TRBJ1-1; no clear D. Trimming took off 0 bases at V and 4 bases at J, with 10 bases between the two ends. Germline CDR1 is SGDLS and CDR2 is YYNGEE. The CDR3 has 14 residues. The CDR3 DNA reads TGTGCCAGCAGCGTAGCTACGCGTGGCACTGAAGCTTTCTTT. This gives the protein CASSVATRGTEAFF.

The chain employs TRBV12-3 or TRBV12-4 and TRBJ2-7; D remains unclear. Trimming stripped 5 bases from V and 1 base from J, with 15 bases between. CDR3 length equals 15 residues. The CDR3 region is CASSPRAAISYEQYF. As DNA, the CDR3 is TGTGCCAGCAGTCCAAGGGCAGCGATATCCTACGAGCAGTACTTC.

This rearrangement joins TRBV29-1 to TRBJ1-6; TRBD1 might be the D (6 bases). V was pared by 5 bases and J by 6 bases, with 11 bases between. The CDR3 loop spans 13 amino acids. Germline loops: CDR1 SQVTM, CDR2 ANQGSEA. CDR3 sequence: CSVQTGFNSPLHF. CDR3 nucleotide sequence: TGCAGCGTTCAAACAGGGTTTAATTCACCCCTCCACTTT.

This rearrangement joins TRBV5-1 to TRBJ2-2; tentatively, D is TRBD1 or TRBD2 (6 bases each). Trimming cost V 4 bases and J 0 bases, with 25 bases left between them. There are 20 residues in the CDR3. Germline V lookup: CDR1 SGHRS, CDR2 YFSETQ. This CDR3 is CASSTPKGGHNPANTGELFF. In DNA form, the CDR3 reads TGCGCCAGCAGCACCCCGAAGGGGGGCCACAACCCAGCGAACACCGGGGAGCTGTTTTTT. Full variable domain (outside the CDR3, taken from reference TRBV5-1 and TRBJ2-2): KAGVTQTPRYLIKTRGQQVTLSCSPISGHRSVSWYQQTPGQGLQFLFEYFSETQRNKGNFPGRFSGRQFSNSRSEMNVSTLELGDSALYLCASSTPKGGHNPANTGELFFGEGSRLTVL.

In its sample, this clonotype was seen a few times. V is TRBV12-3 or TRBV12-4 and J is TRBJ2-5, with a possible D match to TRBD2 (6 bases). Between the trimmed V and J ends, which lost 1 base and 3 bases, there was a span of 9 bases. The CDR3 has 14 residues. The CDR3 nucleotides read TGTGCCAGCAGTTTAGGCGGGGCAGAAGAGACCCAGTACTTC. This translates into CASSLGGAEETQYF.

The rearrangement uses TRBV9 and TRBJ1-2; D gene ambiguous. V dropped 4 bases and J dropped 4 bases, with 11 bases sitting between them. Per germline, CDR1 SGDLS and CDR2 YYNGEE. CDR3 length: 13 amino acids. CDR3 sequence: CASSPVLGYGYTF. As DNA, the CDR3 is TGTGCCAGCAGCCCTGTACTAGGCTATGGCTACACCTTC.

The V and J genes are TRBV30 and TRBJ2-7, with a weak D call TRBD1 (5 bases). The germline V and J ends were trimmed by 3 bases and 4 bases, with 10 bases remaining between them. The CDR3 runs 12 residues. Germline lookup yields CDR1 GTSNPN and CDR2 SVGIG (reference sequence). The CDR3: CAWSQGMYEQYF. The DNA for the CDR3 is TGTGCCTGGAGCCAGGGTATGTACGAGCAGTACTTC.

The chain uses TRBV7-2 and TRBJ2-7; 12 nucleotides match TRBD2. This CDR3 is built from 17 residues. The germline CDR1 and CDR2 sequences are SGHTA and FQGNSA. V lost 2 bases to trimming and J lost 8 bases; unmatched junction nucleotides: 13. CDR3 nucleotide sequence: TGTGCCAGCAGCTTAAGAGGGACTAGCGGGCGAGGGGGCAAGCAGTACTTC. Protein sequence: CASSLRGTSGRGGKQYF.

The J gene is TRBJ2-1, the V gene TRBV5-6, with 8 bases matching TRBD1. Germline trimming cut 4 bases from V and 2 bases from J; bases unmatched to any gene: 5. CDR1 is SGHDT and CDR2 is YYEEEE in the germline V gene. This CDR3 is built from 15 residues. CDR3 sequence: CASSRTGSPYNEQFF. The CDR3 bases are TGTGCCAGCAGCCGGACAGGGAGCCCCTACAATGAGCAGTTCTTC. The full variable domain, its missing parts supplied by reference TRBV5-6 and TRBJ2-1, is DAGVTQSPTHLIKTRGQQVTLRCSPKSGHDTVSWYQQALGQGPQFIFQYYEEEERQRGNFPDRFSGHQFPNYSSELNVNALLLGDSALYLCASSRTGSPYNEQFFGPGTRLTVL.

The CDR3 nucleotides are TGCAGCGGAGGGGCCCGGGGGGCTTTCTTT. Translation: CSGGARGAFF. The J gene is TRBJ1-1, the V gene TRBV29-1; possibly TRBD1 for D (5 bases). V was clipped by 7 bases and J by 11 bases, with 14 bases between them. The germline CDR1 and CDR2 sequences are SQVTM and ANQGSEA. CDR3 length: 10 residues. Variable domain in full (rest from reference TRBV29-1 and TRBJ1-1): SAVISQKPSRDICQRGTSLTIQCQVDSQVTMMFWYRQQPGQSLTLIATANQGSEATYESGFVIDKFPISRPNLTFSTLTVSNMSPEDSSIYLCSGGARGAFFGQGTRLTVV.

The CDR3 bases are TGTGCCAGCAGCTTAGGGAAATCACCCCTCCACTTT. As protein: CASSLGKSPLHF. This rearrangement joins TRBV11-2 to TRBJ1-6; D ambiguous. Germline loops: CDR1 SGHAT, CDR2 FQNNGV. The CDR3 has 12 amino acids. V shed 1 base and J shed 10 bases, with 5 bases lying between them. The whole variable domain, filled in from reference TRBV11-2 and TRBJ1-6, reads EAGVAQSPRYKIIEKRQSVAFWCNPISGHATLYWYQQILGQGPKLLIQFQNNGVVDDSQLPKDRFSAERLKGVDSTLKIQPAKLEDSAVYLCASSLGKSPLHFGNGTRLTVT.

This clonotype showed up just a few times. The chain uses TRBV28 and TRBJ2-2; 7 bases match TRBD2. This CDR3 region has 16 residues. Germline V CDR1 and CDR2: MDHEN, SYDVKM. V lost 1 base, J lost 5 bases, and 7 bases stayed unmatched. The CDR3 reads CASSLSVGGSTGELFF. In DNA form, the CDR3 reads TGTGCCAGCAGTTTATCGGTCGGGGGGTCGACCGGGGAGCTGTTTTTT.

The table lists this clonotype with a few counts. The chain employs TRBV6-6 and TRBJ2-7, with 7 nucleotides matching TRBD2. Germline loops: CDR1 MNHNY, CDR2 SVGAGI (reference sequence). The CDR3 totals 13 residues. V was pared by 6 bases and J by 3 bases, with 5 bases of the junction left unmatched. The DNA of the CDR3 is TGTGCCAGCAGCCAGACTAGCTACTACGAGCAGTACTTC. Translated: CASSQTSYYEQYF.

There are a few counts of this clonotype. CDR3 bases: TGTGCCAGCAGCCCTGGGACAGCTCTAGGGCCTGGGGTAGGAAATACGCAGTATTTT. Protein product: CASSPGTALGPGVGNTQYF. V and J are TRBV6-1 and TRBJ2-3; TRBD1 agrees at 7 bases. Trimming took 6 bases from V and 7 from J; bases not matched to a gene: 25. The germline V gene encodes CDR1 MNHNS and CDR2 SASEGT. This CDR3 contains 19 residues.

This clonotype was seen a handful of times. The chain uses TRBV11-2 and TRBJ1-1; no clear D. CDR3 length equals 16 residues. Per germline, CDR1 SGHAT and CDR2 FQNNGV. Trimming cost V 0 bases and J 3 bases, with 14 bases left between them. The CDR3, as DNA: TGTGCCAGCAGCTTAGAAGTAGGGCTCACTCACACTGAAGCTTTCTTT. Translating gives CASSLEVGLTHTEAFF.

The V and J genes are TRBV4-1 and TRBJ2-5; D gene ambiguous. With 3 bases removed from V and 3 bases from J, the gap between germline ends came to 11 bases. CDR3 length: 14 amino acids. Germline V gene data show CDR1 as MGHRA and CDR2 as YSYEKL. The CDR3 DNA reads TGCGCCAGCAGCCAGGCTTGGACCGAAGAGACCCAGTACTTC. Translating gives CASSQAWTEETQYF.

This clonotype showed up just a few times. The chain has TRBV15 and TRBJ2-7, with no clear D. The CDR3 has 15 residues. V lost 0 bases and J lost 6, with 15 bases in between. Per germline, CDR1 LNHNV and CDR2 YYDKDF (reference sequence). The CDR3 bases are TGTGCCACCAGCAGAGATCTTGGGATTCCCCTCGAGCAGTACTTC. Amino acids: CATSRDLGIPLEQYF.

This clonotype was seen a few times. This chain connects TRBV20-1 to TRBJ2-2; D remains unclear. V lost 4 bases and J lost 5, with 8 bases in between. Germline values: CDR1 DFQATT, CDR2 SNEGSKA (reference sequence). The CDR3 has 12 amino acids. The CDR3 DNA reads TGCAGTGCTACCCAGGCAACCGGGGAGCTGTTTTTT. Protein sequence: CSATQATGELFF.

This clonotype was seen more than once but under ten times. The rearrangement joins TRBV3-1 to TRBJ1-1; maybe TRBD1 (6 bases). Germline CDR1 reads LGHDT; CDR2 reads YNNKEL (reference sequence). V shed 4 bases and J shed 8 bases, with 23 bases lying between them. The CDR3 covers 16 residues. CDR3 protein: CASSLTRGGRTGEAFF. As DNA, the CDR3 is TGTGCCAGCAGCCTCACGAGGGGGGGTCGAACAGGGGAAGCTTTCTTT.